This TCR beta chain comes out of a study of blood T cell repertoires in COVID-19. Across the whole study: Whether acute or convalescent, the COVID-19 samples came from the United States, Italy and Spain. T cells, B-cell-depleted T cells, or PBMCs supplied cDNA or gDNA.

Per the germline V gene, CDR1 is MDHEN and CDR2 is SYDVKM. CDR3 size: 15 residues. Germline trimming cut 6 bases from V and 4 bases from J; bases unmatched to any gene: 7. Source study methods: By means of reference gene primer amplification, nucleated cell counts were estimated. Only in-frame clones appear in the TCRdb table, and some are missing; sequencing was by immunoSEQ multiplex PCR. The V and J calls and clone size were taken over from that table, and D and trimming were inferred from the DNA. The sample shows 45,000 to 50,000 clones, 75% to 85% of them seen only once. The source of this sequence is an elderly man in a cohort sampled during active COVID-19. This rearrangement joins TRBV28 to TRBJ1-5, with 9 bases matching TRBD1. Sequencing was performed on peripheral blood. Here the CDR3 reads CASRDGTGRNQPQHF. The CDR3 region has the DNA TGTGCCAGCAGAGACGGGACAGGGCGAAATCAGCCCCAGCATTTT.